The sequence of this TCR beta chain was determined in a study of OX40 agonist ivuxolimab in advanced cancers. Across the whole study: A male proportion of 82.7% was recorded, with mean age roughly 62 years and range roughly 20 to 85.

CDR1 and CDR2 from the germline V gene are SGHDT and YYEEEE. With 0 bases clipped from V and 7 bases from J, the junction kept 4 bases outside the gene matches. The CDR3 loop spans 13 amino acids. TCRdb's copy holds only in-frame clones and misses some; the assay was immunoSEQ multiplex PCR. The repertoire holds 78,000 or so clones, with almost 90% as singletons. Autoimmune disease history or systemic immunosuppression barred patients. Specimen: CD4+ or CD8+ T cells sorted from blood, collected in a trial of the OX40 agonist ivuxolimab. The chain employs TRBV5-6 and TRBJ2-7; 7 bases align to TRBD1. This clonotype originated in an adult with an advanced solid tumor such as melanoma, head and neck, liver or kidney cancer. This CDR3 is CASSLGRGREQYF. CDR3 in DNA: TGTGCCAGCAGCTTGGGCAGGGGGAGAGAGCAGTACTTC.